The T cell receptor beta chain under discussion was sequenced for a study of technical replicates of blood from four donors. The V end lost 3 bases, the J end lost 4 bases, and 18 bases lay between the germline ends. The length of the CDR3 is 16 residues. The germline V gene encodes CDR1 SGHNT and CDR2 YENEEA. Repertoires were generated with immunoSEQ multiplex PCR, while TCRdb's copy carries only in-frame clones and drops some. The sample includes approximately 79,000 clones, around 95% of them seen just once. The J gene is TRBJ2-5, the V gene TRBV11-3; possibly TRBD2 for D (7 bases). Sequencing was performed on T cells isolated from PBMCs. The sequence derives from a human donor in good health. The CDR3 reads CASSLVVGGPGETQYF. DNA of the CDR3: TGTGCCAGCAGCTTGGTGGTCGGGGGGCCGGGAGAGACCCAGTACTTC.